Each of the 10 T cell receptor beta chains below was sequenced from the same sample in a study of T cells in Graves' hyperthyroidism and ophthalmopathy. RNA transcripts served as the template for amplifying TCR beta CDR3 regions. With the HTBI primer set, the TCR CDR3 went through a first round of RT-PCR. TCRdb processed the multiplex PCR reads anew with MiXCR; each CDR3 protein has one entry. The sample lists some 500,000 distinct CDR3 sequences, around 22% seen once, with about 11% in the top ten. Material for sequencing was blood. The receptor set was obtained from a young woman with Graves' ophthalmopathy.

The table lists this clonotype with many counts. The V call is TRBV6-2 or TRBV6-3, the J call TRBJ1-1; D may be TRBD1 (5 bases). V was cut by 4 bases and J by 6 bases, with 15 bases left in between. Germline CDR1 and CDR2: MNHEY and SVGEGT. There are 14 residues in the CDR3. The CDR3 nucleotides are TGTGCCAGCAGTTCCTTGTCAGGGCTCGCTGAAGCTTTCTTT. This encodes CASSSLSGLAEAFF.

This clonotype was found many times. The J gene is TRBJ2-7, the V gene TRBV6-1; 12 bases agree with TRBD1. V was pared by 4 bases and J by 5 bases, with 3 bases of the junction left unmatched. Germline V gene data show CDR1 as MNHNS and CDR2 as SASEGT. The CDR3 contains 14 residues. In DNA, the CDR3 is TGTGCCAGCAGTGGGGGACAGGGGGCGAACGAGCAGTACTTC. It encodes CASSGGQGANEQYF.

Notes on this clonotype: A much larger clone lies one base from this, so it may be a read error. V gene TRBV12-3 or TRBV12-4 combines with J gene TRBJ2-4; possibly TRBD1 for D (6 bases). The CDR3 contains 12 residues. The CDR3 spells CASTSGTNIKYF. In nucleotides, the CDR3 is TGTGCCAGCACCTCGGGGACAAACATTAAGTACTTC.

The V call is TRBV12-3 or TRBV12-4, the J call TRBJ1-3, with D possibly matching TRBD1 (6 bases). The CDR3 is 17 residues long. V lost 1 base and J lost 4, with 17 bases in between. CDR3 sequence reads: CASSLGSWQGHGNTIYF. The DNA of the CDR3 is TGTGCCAGCAGTTTAGGGTCTTGGCAGGGGCACGGAAACACCATATATTTT.

This clonotype was seen at least ten times. The chain joins TRBV6-1 to TRBJ2-5; D uncertain. Trimming left V 9 bases short and J 3 bases short, with 14 bases between. The germline gives CDR1 MNHNS, CDR2 SASEGT. The CDR3 sequence is 13 residues long. The CDR3 DNA sequence: TGTGCCAGTGGACGTGTTCTGGAAGAGACCCAGTACTTC. Protein: CASGRVLEETQYF.

This clonotype has at least ten counts. The V call is TRBV15, the J call TRBJ2-5; D not resolved. V lost 0 bases to trimming and J lost 5 bases, with 4 bases between them. Germline assignment: CDR1 LNHNV and CDR2 YYDKDF (reference sequence). This CDR3 is 12 amino acids long. This chain's CDR3 is CATSRDVETQYF. The DNA of the CDR3 is TGTGCCACCAGCAGAGATGTGGAGACCCAGTACTTC.

This clonotype was recorded many times. The rearrangement uses TRBV19 and TRBJ1-1; perhaps TRBD1 as D (6 bases). Deletions cut 5 bases from V and 0 bases from J, with 16 bases between. The CDR3 totals 16 residues. Per germline, CDR1 LNHDA and CDR2 SQIVND (reference sequence). In nucleotides, the CDR3 is TGTGCCAGTAGTGAACAGGACAGTTTTATGAACACTGAAGCTTTCTTT. It codes for CASSEQDSFMNTEAFF.

The J gene is TRBJ1-5, the V gene TRBV19; 7 nucleotides agree with TRBD1. The germline V gene has CDR1 LNHDA and CDR2 SQIVND (reference sequence). Trimming removed 3 bases from V and 6 bases from J; junction bases left unmatched: 8. This CDR3 comprises 15 residues. The CDR3 DNA sequence: TGTGCCAGTAGTATGAGGGAGGGGGCGCGTCAGCCCCAGCATTTT. Protein product: CASSMREGARQPQHF.

This clonotype was seen repeatedly, ten times or more. The V call is TRBV11-2, the J call TRBJ2-5, with TRBD1 matching over 9 bases. Per the germline V gene, CDR1 is SGHAT and CDR2 is FQNNGV. This CDR3 has 15 amino acids. V shed 5 bases, J shed 2 bases, and the junction held 6 bases outside the gene matches. The CDR3 region is CASSQGDREQETQYF. CDR3 bases: TGTGCCAGCAGCCAAGGGGACAGGGAGCAAGAGACCCAGTACTTC.

The V call is TRBV6-1, the J call TRBJ2-5; a possible D gene is TRBD1 (5 bases). Per the germline V gene, CDR1 is MNHNS and CDR2 is SASEGT. The CDR3 loop spans 18 amino acids. V dropped 1 base and J dropped 2 bases, with 20 bases sitting between them. The CDR3 coding sequence is TGTGCCAGCAGTGAAGAGGTCGCCAGGGCGGTGAGTCAAGAGACCCAGTACTTC. This sequence encodes CASSEEVARAVSQETQYF.